Shown below are 7 T cell receptor beta chains from a single sample sequenced in a study of post-analysis software for immune sequencing data. The study, taken as a whole, reports: TRBV5-6, TRBV5-1 and TRBV20-1 were among several TRBV segments more frequent in patients than controls.

cDNA libraries for TCR beta contained unique molecular identifiers. TCRdb re-called the PCR reads through MiXCR, storing one row per CDR3 protein. The profile shows approximately 730,000 distinct CDR3 sequences, around 46% of them singletons. These receptors' antigens are unknown. Sequenced input: blood. All receptors come from a girl aged 5-17 years with multiple sclerosis.

The V and J genes are TRBV29-1 and TRBJ2-7, with D possibly being TRBD1 (6 bases). From germline, CDR1 is SQVTM and CDR2 ANQGSEA. With 4 bases removed from V and 0 bases from J, the gap between germline ends came to 16 bases. This CDR3 region has 15 residues. The CDR3 bases are TGCAGCGTTGCGCAAAGTAAGGACAGCTCCTACGAGCAGTACTTC. Its protein is CSVAQSKDSSYEQYF.

The rearrangement links TRBV7-9 to TRBJ2-1; D unclear. This CDR3 has 12 residues. V was cut by 1 base and J by 11 bases, with 9 bases left in between. The germline V gene has CDR1 SEHNR and CDR2 FQNEAQ (reference sequence). DNA for the CDR3: TGTGCCAGCAGCTTAGAGTTCGGCCAGCAGTTCTTC. Encoded protein: CASSLEFGQQFF.

This clonotype was recorded only once. CDR3 bases: TGTGCCAGCAGCCAAGCGTGGGCTCTCTCCTACGAGCAGTACTTC. This translates into CASSQAWALSYEQYF. This chain links TRBV14 with TRBJ2-7, with D hard to call. The V gene's germline CDR1 is SGHDN and CDR2 FVKESK. With 1 base removed from V and 0 bases from J, the gap between germline ends came to 10 bases. This CDR3 has 15 residues. The full variable domain, with the rest looked up from reference TRBV14 and TRBJ2-7, is EAGVTQFPSHSVIEKGQTVTLRCDPISGHDNLYWYRRVMGKEIKFLLHFVKESKQDESGMPNNRFLAERTGGTYSTLKVQPAELEDSGVYFCASSQAWALSYEQYFGPGTRLTVT.

The chain carries TRBV25-1 and TRBJ1-2, with D tentatively TRBD1 (5 bases). Germline CDR1 MGHDK, CDR2 SYGVNS. V was trimmed by 2 bases and J by 6 bases, leaving 16 bases between them. The CDR3 loop spans 15 amino acids. DNA of the CDR3: TGTGCCAGCAGTGAAGACACCTCTGGGGGGGATGGCTACACCTTC. Translation gives CASSEDTSGGDGYTF.

The genes are TRBV6-1 and TRBJ2-4; the match to TRBD1 covers 7 bases. Trimming removed 1 base from V and 1 base from J; junction bases left unmatched: 4. Germline assignment: CDR1 MNHNS and CDR2 SASEGT. This CDR3 comprises 16 residues. The CDR3, as DNA: TGTGCCAGCAGTGAAGATGGACAGGAGGCCAAAAACATTCAGTACTTC. Protein sequence: CASSEDGQEAKNIQYF.

The CDR3 spells CASRKDREWMAKNIQYF. The CDR3 coding sequence is TGTGCCAGCAGAAAAGACAGGGAGTGGATGGCCAAAAACATTCAGTACTTC. The chain combines TRBV28 with TRBJ2-4, with TRBD1 identical over 7 bases. Germline CDR1 is MDHEN and CDR2 is SYDVKM. V shed 6 bases and J 1 base; nucleotides not matched to a gene: 12. CDR3 length equals 17 residues.

Notes on this clonotype: A much more abundant neighbour one base away suggests this may be a read error. V is TRBV12-3 or TRBV12-4 and J is TRBJ1-1, with no clear D. The CDR3 extends over 13 amino acids. V gave up 6 bases and J gave up 3 bases, with 11 bases separating them. The CDR3 here is CASRFGEDTEAFF. CDR3 DNA sequence: TGTGCCAGCAGGTTTGGCGAAGACACTGAAGCTTTCTTT.